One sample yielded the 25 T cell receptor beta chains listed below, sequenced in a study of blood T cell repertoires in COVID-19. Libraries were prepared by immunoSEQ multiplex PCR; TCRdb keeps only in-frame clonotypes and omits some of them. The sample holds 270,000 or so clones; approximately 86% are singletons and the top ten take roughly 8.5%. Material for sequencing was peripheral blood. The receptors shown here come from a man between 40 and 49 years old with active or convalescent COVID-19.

The CDR3 coding sequence is TGTGCCAGCAGCTTTACTAGCGGGGGAACAACCTACGAGCAGTACTTC. Protein product: CASSFTSGGTTYEQYF. V is TRBV5-4 and J is TRBJ2-7; 11 bases agree with TRBD2. Trimming took 2 bases from V and 2 from J; bases not matched to a gene: 6. There are 16 residues in the CDR3. Per the germline V gene, CDR1 is SGHNT and CDR2 is YYREEE (reference sequence). The variable domain in full, with the rest retrieved from reference TRBV5-4 and TRBJ2-7, is ETGVTQSPTHLIKTRGQQVTLRCSSQSGHNTVSWYQQALGQGPQFIFQYYREEENGRGNFPPRFSGLQFPNYSSELNVNALELDDSALYLCASSFTSGGTTYEQYFGPGTRLTVT.

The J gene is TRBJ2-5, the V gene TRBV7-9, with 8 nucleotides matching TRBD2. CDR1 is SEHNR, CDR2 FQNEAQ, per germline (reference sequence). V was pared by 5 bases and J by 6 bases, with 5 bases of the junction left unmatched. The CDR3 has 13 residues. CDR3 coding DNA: TGTGCCAGCAGCCCCGGGGGGGGACAGACCCAGTACTTC. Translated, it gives CASSPGGGQTQYF.

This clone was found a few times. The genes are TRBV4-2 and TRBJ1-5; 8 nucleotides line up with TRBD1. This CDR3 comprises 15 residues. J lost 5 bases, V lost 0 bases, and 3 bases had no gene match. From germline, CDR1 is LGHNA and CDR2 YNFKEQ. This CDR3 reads CASSQEGTGDQPQHF. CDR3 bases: TGTGCCAGCAGCCAAGAAGGGACAGGAGATCAGCCCCAGCATTTT.

The CDR3 region has the DNA TGTGCCAGCAGTACACCGCGAGGGCTCACTGAAGCTTTCTTT. Its protein is CASSTPRGLTEAFF. The V gene is TRBV28, the J gene TRBJ1-1, with D unclear. CDR1 and CDR2 from the germline V gene are MDHEN and SYDVKM. This CDR3 is built from 14 residues. Trimming took 5 bases from V and 4 from J, leaving 14 bases between them.

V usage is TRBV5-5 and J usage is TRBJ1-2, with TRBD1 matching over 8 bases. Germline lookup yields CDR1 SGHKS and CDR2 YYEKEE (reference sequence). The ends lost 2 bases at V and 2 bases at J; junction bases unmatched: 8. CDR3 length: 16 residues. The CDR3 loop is CASSLRLDRANYGYTF. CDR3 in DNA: TGTGCCAGCAGCTTAAGATTGGACAGGGCAAACTATGGCTACACCTTC.

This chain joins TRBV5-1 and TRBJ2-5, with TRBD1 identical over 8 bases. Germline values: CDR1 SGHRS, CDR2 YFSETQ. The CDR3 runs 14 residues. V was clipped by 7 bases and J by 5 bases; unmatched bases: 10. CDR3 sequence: CASAIDRTGETQYF. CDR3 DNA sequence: TGCGCCAGCGCCATCGACAGGACAGGGGAGACCCAGTACTTC.

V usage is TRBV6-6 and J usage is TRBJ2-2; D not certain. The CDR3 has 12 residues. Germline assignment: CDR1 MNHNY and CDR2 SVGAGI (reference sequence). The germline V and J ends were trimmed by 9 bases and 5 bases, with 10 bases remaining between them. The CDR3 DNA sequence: TGTGCCAGTAAGAGGCAGACCGGGGAGCTGTTTTTT. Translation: CASKRQTGELFF.

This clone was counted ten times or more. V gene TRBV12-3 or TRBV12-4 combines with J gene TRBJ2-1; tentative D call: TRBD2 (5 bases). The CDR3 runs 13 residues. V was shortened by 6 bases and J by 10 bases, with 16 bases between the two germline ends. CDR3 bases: TGTGCCAGCAGCTTGCAAGTGCCGGGAGAGCAGTTCTTC. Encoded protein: CASSLQVPGEQFF.

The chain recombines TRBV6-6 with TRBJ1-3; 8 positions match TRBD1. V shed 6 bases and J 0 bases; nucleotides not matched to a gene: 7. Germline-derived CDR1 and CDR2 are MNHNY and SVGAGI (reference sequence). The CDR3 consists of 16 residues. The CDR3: CASRPGQALSGNTIYF. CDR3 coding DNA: TGTGCCAGCAGACCGGGACAGGCCCTCTCTGGAAACACCATATATTTT.

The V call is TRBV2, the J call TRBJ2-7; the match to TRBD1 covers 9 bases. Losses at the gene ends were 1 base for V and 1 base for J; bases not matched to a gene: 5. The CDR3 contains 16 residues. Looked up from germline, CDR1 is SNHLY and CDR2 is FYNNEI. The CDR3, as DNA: TGTGCCAGCAGTGAAGGTGCCGGGACAGGGTCCTACGAGCAGTACTTC. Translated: CASSEGAGTGSYEQYF.

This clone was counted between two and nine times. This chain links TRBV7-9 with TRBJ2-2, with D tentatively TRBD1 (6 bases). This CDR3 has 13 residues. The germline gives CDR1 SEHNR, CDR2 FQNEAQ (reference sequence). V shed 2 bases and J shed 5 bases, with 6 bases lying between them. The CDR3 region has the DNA TGTGCCAGCAGCTTAACAGGGACCGGGGAGCTGTTTTTT. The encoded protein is CASSLTGTGELFF. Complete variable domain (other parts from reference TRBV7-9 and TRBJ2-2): DTGVSQNPRHKITKRGQNVTFRCDPISEHNRLYWYRQTLGQGPEFLTYFQNEAQLEKSRLLSDRFSAERPKGSFSTLEIQRTEQGDSAMYLCASSLTGTGELFFGEGSRLTVL.

CDR3 amino acids: CASRPDFSSTDTQYF. CDR3 nucleotide sequence: TGTGCCAGCAGACCGGACTTCTCCAGCACAGATACGCAGTATTTT. This sequence joins TRBV5-5 and TRBJ2-3, with a weak D call TRBD2 (5 bases). This CDR3 has 15 residues. Trimming left V 5 bases short and J 0 bases short, with 13 bases between. CDR1 is SGHKS and CDR2 is YYEKEE in the germline V gene (reference sequence).

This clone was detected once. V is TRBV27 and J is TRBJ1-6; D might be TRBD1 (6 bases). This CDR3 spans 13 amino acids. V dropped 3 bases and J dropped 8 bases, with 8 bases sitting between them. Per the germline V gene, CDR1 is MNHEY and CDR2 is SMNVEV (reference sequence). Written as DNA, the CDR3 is TGTGCCAGCAGTTTGGGGGCCGATTCACCCCTCCACTTT. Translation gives CASSLGADSPLHF.

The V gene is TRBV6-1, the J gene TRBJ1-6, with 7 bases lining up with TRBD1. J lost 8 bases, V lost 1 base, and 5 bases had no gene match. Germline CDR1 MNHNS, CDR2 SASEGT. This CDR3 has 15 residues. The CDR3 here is CASSEERQGYSPLHF. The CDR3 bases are TGTGCCAGCAGTGAAGAGAGACAGGGATATTCACCCCTCCACTTT.

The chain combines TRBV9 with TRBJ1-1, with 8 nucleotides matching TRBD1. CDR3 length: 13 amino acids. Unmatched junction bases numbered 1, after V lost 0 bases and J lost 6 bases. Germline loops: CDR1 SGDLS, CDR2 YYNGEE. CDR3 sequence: CASSVVQGAEAFF. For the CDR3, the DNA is TGTGCCAGCAGCGTAGTACAGGGGGCTGAAGCTTTCTTT.

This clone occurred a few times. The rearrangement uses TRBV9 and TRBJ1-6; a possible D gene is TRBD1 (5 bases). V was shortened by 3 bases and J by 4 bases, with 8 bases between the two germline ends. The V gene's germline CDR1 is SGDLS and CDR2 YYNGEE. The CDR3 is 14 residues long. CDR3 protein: CASSAGTYNSPLHF. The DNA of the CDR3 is TGTGCCAGCAGCGCAGGGACTTATAATTCACCCCTCCACTTT. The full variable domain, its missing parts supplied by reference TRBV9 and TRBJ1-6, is DSGVTQTPKHLITATGQRVTLRCSPRSGDLSVYWYQQSLDQGLQFLIQYYNGEERAKGNILERFSAQQFPDLHSELNLSSLELGDSALYFCASSAGTYNSPLHFGNGTRLTVT.

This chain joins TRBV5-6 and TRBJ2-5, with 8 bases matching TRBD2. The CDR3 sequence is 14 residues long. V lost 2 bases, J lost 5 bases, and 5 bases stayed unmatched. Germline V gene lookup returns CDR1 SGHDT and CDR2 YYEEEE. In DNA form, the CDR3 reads TGTGCCAGCAGCTTCGGGAGGGGGTGGGAGACCCAGTACTTC. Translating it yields CASSFGRGWETQYF. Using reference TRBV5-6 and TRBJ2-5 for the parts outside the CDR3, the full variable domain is DAGVTQSPTHLIKTRGQQVTLRCSPKSGHDTVSWYQQALGQGPQFIFQYYEEEERQRGNFPDRFSGHQFPNYSSELNVNALLLGDSALYLCASSFGRGWETQYFGPGTRLLVL.

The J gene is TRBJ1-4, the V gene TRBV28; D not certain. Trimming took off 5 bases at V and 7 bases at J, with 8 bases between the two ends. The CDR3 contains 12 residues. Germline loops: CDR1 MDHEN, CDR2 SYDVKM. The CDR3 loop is CASSRVVEKLFF. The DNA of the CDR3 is TGTGCCAGCAGTCGGGTGGTTGAAAAACTGTTTTTT. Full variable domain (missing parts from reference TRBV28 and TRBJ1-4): DVKVTQSSRYLVKRTGEKVFLECVQDMDHENMFWYRQDPGLGLRLIYFSYDVKMKEKGDIPEGYSVSREKKERFSLILESASTNQTSMYLCASSRVVEKLFFGSGTQLSVL.

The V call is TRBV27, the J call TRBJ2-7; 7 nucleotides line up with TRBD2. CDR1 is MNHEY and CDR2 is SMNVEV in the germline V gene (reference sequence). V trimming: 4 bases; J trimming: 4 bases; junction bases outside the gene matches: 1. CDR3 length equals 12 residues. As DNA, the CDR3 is TGTGCCAGCAGTTGGGGAGGGTACGAGCAGTACTTC. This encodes CASSWGGYEQYF.

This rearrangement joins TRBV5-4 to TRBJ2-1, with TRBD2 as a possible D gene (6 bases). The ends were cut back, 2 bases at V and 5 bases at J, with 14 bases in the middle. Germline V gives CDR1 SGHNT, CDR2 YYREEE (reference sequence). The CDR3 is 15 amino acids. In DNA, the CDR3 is TGTGCCAGCAGCTTCGGTAGCGGACCTCACAATGAGCAGTTCTTC. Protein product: CASSFGSGPHNEQFF.

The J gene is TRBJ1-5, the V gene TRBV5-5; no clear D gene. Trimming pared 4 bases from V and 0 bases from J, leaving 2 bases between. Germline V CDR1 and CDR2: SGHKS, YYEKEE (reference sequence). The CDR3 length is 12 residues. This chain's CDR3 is CASSHSNQPQHF. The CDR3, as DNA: TGTGCCAGCAGCCATAGCAATCAGCCCCAGCATTTT.

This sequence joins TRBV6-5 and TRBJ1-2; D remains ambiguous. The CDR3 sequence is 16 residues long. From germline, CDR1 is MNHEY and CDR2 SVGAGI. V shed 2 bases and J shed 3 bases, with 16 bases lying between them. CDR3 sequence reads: CASSYDLGGEDYGYTF. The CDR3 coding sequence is TGTGCCAGCAGTTACGACCTCGGTGGGGAGGACTATGGCTACACCTTC.

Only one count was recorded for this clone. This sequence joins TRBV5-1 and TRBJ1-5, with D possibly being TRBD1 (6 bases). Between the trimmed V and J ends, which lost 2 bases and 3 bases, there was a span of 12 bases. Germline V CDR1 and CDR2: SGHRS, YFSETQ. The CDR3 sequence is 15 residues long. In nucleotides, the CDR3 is TGCGCCAGCAGCTTACAGGGAGCCCACAATCAGCCCCAGCATTTT. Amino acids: CASSLQGAHNQPQHF.

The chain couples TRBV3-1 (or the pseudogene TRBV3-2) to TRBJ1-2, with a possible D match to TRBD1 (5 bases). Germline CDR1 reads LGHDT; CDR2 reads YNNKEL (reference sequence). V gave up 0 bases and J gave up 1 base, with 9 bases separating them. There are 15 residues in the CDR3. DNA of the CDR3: TGTGCCAGCAGCCAAGAAAGTCAGGGTAACTATGGCTACACCTTC. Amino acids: CASSQESQGNYGYTF.

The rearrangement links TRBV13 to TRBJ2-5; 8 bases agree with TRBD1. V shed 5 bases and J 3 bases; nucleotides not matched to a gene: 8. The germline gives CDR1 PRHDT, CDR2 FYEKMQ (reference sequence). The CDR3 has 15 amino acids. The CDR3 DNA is TGTGCCAGCAGCCCTGGACAGGGCGGAGAAGAGACCCAGTACTTC. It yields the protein CASSPGQGGEETQYF.